The 27 T cell receptor beta chains listed next were all sequenced from one sample in a study of chemoradiotherapy in HPV16-positive cancers. Clones were read by immunoSEQ multiplex PCR, and TCRdb kept only the in-frame ones, dropping some. The sample lists about 950 clones; roughly 80% were seen once. Here the sequenced sample was tumor tissue, taken from a patient who underwent chemoradiotherapy. Receptors originate from a human donor with HPV-associated anogenital cancer.

The rearrangement joins TRBV7-2 to TRBJ1-2; D call uncertain. The germline V gene has CDR1 SGHTA and CDR2 FQGNSA. V lost 1 base and J 0 bases, leaving 6 bases between the germline ends. CDR3 length: 14 residues. CDR3 residues: CASSLGSSNYGYTF. The CDR3 DNA reads as TGTGCCAGCAGCTTAGGCAGCTCTAACTATGGCTACACCTTC.

The V call is TRBV18, the J call TRBJ2-7; no firm D call. The V gene's germline CDR1 is KGHSH and CDR2 LQKENI. The V end lost 2 bases, the J end lost 4 bases, and 9 bases lay between the germline ends. CDR3 length equals 13 residues. CDR3 amino acids: CASSPAFAYEQYF. As DNA, the CDR3 is TGTGCCAGCTCACCAGCGTTCGCATACGAGCAGTACTTC.

The V and J genes are TRBV14 and TRBJ2-7; maybe TRBD2 (5 bases). V was pared by 8 bases and J by 1 base, with 6 bases between. This CDR3 has 11 residues. Looked up from germline, CDR1 is SGHDN and CDR2 is FVKESK. CDR3 bases: TGTGCCAGCGGACTTTCCTACGAGCAGTACTTC. Protein product: CASGLSYEQYF.

The rearrangement links TRBV10-2 to TRBJ2-7; 9 positions match TRBD2. Trimming removed 0 bases from V and 0 bases from J; junction bases left unmatched: 0. Germline CDR1 reads WSHSY; CDR2 reads SAAADI. The CDR3 is 15 residues long. This CDR3 is CASSESSGSSYEQYF. In nucleotides, the CDR3 is TGCGCCAGCAGTGAGTCTAGCGGGAGCTCCTACGAGCAGTACTTC.

The chain combines TRBV10-3 with TRBJ2-1; possibly TRBD1 or TRBD2 for D (5 bases each). This CDR3 is 15 amino acids long. In germline, CDR1 is ENHRY, CDR2 SYGVKD. Deletions cut 3 bases from V and 6 bases from J, with 15 bases between. Written as DNA, the CDR3 is TGTGCCATCAGTGAATTGGGACCCAGCCCCAATGAGCAGTTCTTC. It yields the protein CAISELGPSPNEQFF.

This sequence joins TRBV2 and TRBJ1-1; D perhaps matches TRBD1 (6 bases). The V gene lost 3 bases and the J gene lost 11 bases, with 19 bases spanning the gap. The CDR3 runs 14 residues. Germline CDR1 and CDR2: SNHLY and FYNNEI. In DNA form, the CDR3 reads TGTGCCAGCAGTGACTCGGGGGGGCGATTTGACGCTTTCTTT. It translates to CASSDSGGRFDAFF. Full variable domain (outside the CDR3, taken from reference TRBV2 and TRBJ1-1): EPEVTQTPSHQVTQMGQEVILRCVPISNHLYFYWYRQILGQKVEFLVSFYNNEISEKSEIFDDQFSVERPDGSNFTLKIRSTKLEDSAMYFCASSDSGGRFDAFFGQGTRLTVV.

The V call is TRBV7-3, the J call TRBJ2-1; 8 bases align to TRBD1. The germline V gene encodes CDR1 SGHTA and CDR2 FQGTGA. Unmatched junction bases numbered 23, after V lost 1 base and J lost 0 bases. This CDR3 has 23 amino acids. CDR3 in amino acids: CASSLKRGQGVLGQPDSYNEQFF. Here the CDR3 DNA reads TGTGCCAGCAGCTTAAAGCGAGGACAGGGCGTATTAGGACAACCCGACTCCTACAATGAGCAGTTCTTC.

V is TRBV6-1 and J is TRBJ2-3; 8 bases line up with TRBD2. The CDR3 length is 13 residues. Germline values: CDR1 MNHNS, CDR2 SASEGT. The V segment lost 11 bases and the J segment 0 bases; nucleotides outside the gene matches: 4. The CDR3 loop is CAAKRGSTDTQYF. The CDR3 DNA is TGTGCCGCAAAGCGGGGGAGCACAGATACGCAGTATTTT.

The chain links TRBV29-1 to TRBJ2-3, with 11 nucleotides matching TRBD1. V shed 6 bases and J 3 bases; nucleotides not matched to a gene: 8. The germline CDR1 and CDR2 sequences are SQVTM and ANQGSEA. The CDR3 consists of 15 residues. CDR3 protein: CSVATGTGGTDTQYF. CDR3 coding DNA: TGCAGCGTCGCAACCGGGACAGGGGGGACAGATACGCAGTATTTT.

The chain recombines TRBV4-1 with TRBJ2-2; possible D gene TRBD2, 6 bases. Trimming cost V 3 bases and J 4 bases, with 15 bases left between them. The germline gives CDR1 MGHRA, CDR2 YSYEKL. The CDR3 runs to 16 residues. The CDR3: CASSQLNAGLTGELFF. CDR3 DNA sequence: TGCGCCAGCAGCCAGTTAAACGCGGGACTCACCGGGGAGCTGTTTTTT.

The chain's CDR3 is CASSLDGFYGYTF. The CDR3 DNA follows: TGTGCCAGCAGCTTAGATGGCTTCTATGGCTACACCTTC. The V and J genes are TRBV7-8 and TRBJ1-2; D gene ambiguous. Per the germline V gene, CDR1 is SGHVS and CDR2 is FQNEAQ. The CDR3 has 13 residues. Trimming left V 1 base short and J 4 bases short, with 7 bases between. Drawing the rest from reference TRBV7-8 and TRBJ1-2, the complete variable domain is GAGVSQSPRYKVAKRGQDVALRCDPISGHVSLFWYQQALGQGPEFLTYFQNEAQLDKSGLPSDRFFAERPEGSVSTLKIQRTQQEDSAVYLCASSLDGFYGYTFGSGTRLTVV.

This chain uses TRBV7-8 with TRBJ2-5, with a weak D call TRBD2 (6 bases). CDR1 and CDR2 (germline): SGHVS, FQNEAQ. The CDR3 sequence is 17 residues long. V was trimmed by 5 bases and J by 4 bases, leaving 23 bases between them. CDR3 protein: CASSPQTAGRFGETQYF. The CDR3 bases are TGTGCCAGCAGCCCTCAAACTGCGGGACGTTTTGGAGAGACCCAGTACTTC.

V usage is TRBV9 and J usage is TRBJ2-5; tentatively, D is TRBD2 (6 bases). The germline V and J ends were trimmed by 0 bases and 2 bases, with 11 bases remaining between them. Germline-derived CDR1 and CDR2 are SGDLS and YYNGEE. CDR3 length: 15 residues. CDR3 coding DNA: TGTGCCAGCAGCGTAGGGGGTAGCGGTCAAGAGACCCAGTACTTC. This sequence encodes CASSVGGSGQETQYF.

This chain uses TRBV4-1 with TRBJ2-3; D may be TRBD1 (6 bases). Trimming removed 5 bases at V and 0 bases at J, with 12 bases between. The length of the CDR3 is 15 residues. Germline V lookup: CDR1 MGHRA, CDR2 YSYEKL. This CDR3 reads CASSVRGGSTDTQYF. In DNA, the CDR3 is TGCGCCAGCAGCGTCAGAGGGGGAAGCACAGATACGCAGTATTTT.

This clone was picked up a small number of times. The rearrangement joins TRBV5-5 to TRBJ1-2; 9 bases fit TRBD1. This CDR3 spans 13 amino acids. Germline CDR1 and CDR2: SGHKS and YYEKEE (reference sequence). V dropped 4 bases and J dropped 4; count of bases not matched to a gene: 2. CDR3 in amino acids: CASSPGQGYGYTF. The CDR3 region has the DNA TGTGCCAGCAGCCCGGGACAGGGCTATGGCTACACCTTC.

This clone was observed a few times. The V gene is TRBV19, the J gene TRBJ1-1; TRBD1 matches 9 bases. The CDR3 runs to 15 residues. Germline lookup yields CDR1 LNHDA and CDR2 SQIVND (reference sequence). The J segment lost 3 bases and the V segment lost 5 bases, leaving 7 bases of the junction unmatched. CDR3 DNA: TGTGCCAGTAGTTTAACAGGGGGCGGGCACACTGAAGCTTTCTTT. This encodes CASSLTGGGHTEAFF.

CDR3 DNA: TGTGCCAGCAGTTCAGCTCGGGCAGACATTACTTATGGCTACACCTTC. Protein sequence: CASSSARADITYGYTF. This sequence joins TRBV28 and TRBJ1-2; D gene unclear. Germline assignment: CDR1 MDHEN and CDR2 SYDVKM. This CDR3 region has 16 residues. The V end lost 4 bases, the J end lost 5 bases, and 20 bases lay between the germline ends.

This clone came up once. The CDR3 nucleotides are TGCGCCAGCCAGGCAGTTAGCAATCAGCCCCAGCATTTT. Translated, it gives CASQAVSNQPQHF. The chain couples TRBV10-2 to TRBJ1-5, with D unresolved. This CDR3 has 13 amino acids. Per the germline V gene, CDR1 is WSHSY and CDR2 is SAAADI. V was cut by 8 bases and J by 0 bases, with 8 bases left in between.

This clone is a singleton in its sample. The chain carries TRBV5-6 and TRBJ1-6; D is uncertain. V shed 4 bases and J shed 7 bases, with 6 bases lying between them. The V gene's germline CDR1 is SGHDT and CDR2 YYEEEE. This CDR3 region has 12 residues. CDR3 region: CASSLQNSPLHF. CDR3 nucleotide sequence: TGTGCCAGCAGCCTCCAGAATTCACCCCTCCACTTT.

V is TRBV27 and J is TRBJ2-7; 7 bases fit TRBD1. The CDR3 sequence is 12 residues long. Germline V CDR1 and CDR2: MNHEY, SMNVEV (reference sequence). Unmatched junction bases numbered 5, after V lost 6 bases and J lost 6 bases. The chain's CDR3 is CASRTTGAEQYF. The CDR3 region has the DNA TGTGCCAGCAGAACCACAGGGGCCGAGCAGTACTTC.

The chain combines TRBV27 with TRBJ2-7, with D perhaps matching TRBD2 (5 bases). Germline CDR1 reads MNHEY; CDR2 reads SMNVEV (reference sequence). The CDR3 consists of 13 residues. V was trimmed by 6 bases and J by 3 bases, leaving 12 bases between them. The CDR3 sequence: CASRFLGGYEQYF. Written as DNA, the CDR3 is TGTGCCAGCAGATTTCTTGGAGGCTACGAGCAGTACTTC.

This rearrangement joins TRBV5-1 to TRBJ2-6; no clear D gene. CDR3 length equals 13 residues. V was cut by 4 bases and J by 6 bases, with 8 bases left in between. Germline V lookup: CDR1 SGHRS, CDR2 YFSETQ. The CDR3 here is CASSPEAANVLTF. The DNA of the CDR3 is TGCGCCAGCAGCCCAGAAGCGGCCAACGTCCTGACTTTC.

The chain links TRBV5-5 to TRBJ1-4; no reliable D call. There are 14 residues in the CDR3. Looked up from germline, CDR1 is SGHKS and CDR2 is YYEKEE (reference sequence). Trimming left V 4 bases short and J 7 bases short, with 14 bases between. CDR3 coding DNA: TGTGCCAGCAGCGAGGGTTCTTGGAGTGAAAAACTGTTTTTT. Amino acids: CASSEGSWSEKLFF.

This clone was seen a few times. The J gene is TRBJ1-1, the V gene TRBV30; D is unresolved. The germline V gene has CDR1 GTSNPN and CDR2 SVGIG (reference sequence). The CDR3 sequence is 13 residues long. Trimming took off 5 bases at V and 0 bases at J, with 10 bases between the two ends. The CDR3 sequence is CAWDEVMNTEAFF. CDR3 nucleotides: TGTGCCTGGGACGAAGTCATGAACACTGAAGCTTTCTTT.

The chain has TRBV10-3 and TRBJ1-2; D gene unclear. Trimming shortened V by 0 bases and J by 8 bases, and 13 bases separated the two germline ends. The CDR3 runs 14 residues. Germline V gives CDR1 ENHRY, CDR2 SYGVKD. CDR3 residues: CAISESRTDVGYTF. In nucleotides, the CDR3 is TGTGCCATCAGTGAGTCGAGGACTGACGTAGGCTACACCTTC.

J is TRBJ2-2 and V is TRBV7-2; the match to TRBD2 covers 8 bases. V gave up 5 bases and J gave up 6 bases; unmatched junction bases: 11. This CDR3 is 16 amino acids long. Germline V gene sequence: CDR1 SGHTA, CDR2 FQGNSA. The CDR3, as DNA: TGTGCCAGCAGCGACGGACCAGCGGGGGTCGCCGGGGAGCTGTTTTTT. Translation gives CASSDGPAGVAGELFF.

This rearrangement joins TRBV28 to TRBJ1-6; D not resolved. The CDR3 runs to 14 residues. The germline V and J ends were trimmed by 5 bases and 0 bases, with 5 bases remaining between them. Germline V lookup: CDR1 MDHEN, CDR2 SYDVKM. CDR3 residues: CASSLSSYNSPLHF. The CDR3 coding sequence is TGTGCCAGCAGTCTCAGCTCCTATAATTCACCCCTCCACTTT.